These 32 T cell receptor beta chains came from one sample sequenced in a study of blood T cell repertoires in COVID-19. The repertoire was sequenced with immunoSEQ multiplex PCR; TCRdb's copy has only in-frame clones and lacks some. The profile shows fewer than 90,000 clones, 90% to 95% of them singletons. Sequencing used peripheral blood. The receptors here all came from a human donor with active COVID-19. The donor label of this sample is uncertain.

V and J are TRBV7-9 and TRBJ2-3, with 8 bases aligning to TRBD2. Germline V gene data show CDR1 as SEHNR and CDR2 as FQNEAQ (reference sequence). The ends lost 1 base at V and 5 bases at J; junction bases unmatched: 14. This CDR3 region has 18 residues. Written as DNA, the CDR3 is TGTGCCAGCAGCTTAGTCAGTAAGCGGGAGAAAGGTAGAGATACGCAGTATTTT. It encodes CASSLVSKREKGRDTQYF.

The chain carries TRBV27 and TRBJ2-1, with a tentative D call TRBD2 (7 bases). The ends were cut back, 6 bases at V and 9 bases at J, with 12 bases in the middle. The CDR3 covers 12 residues. Germline V gene sequence: CDR1 MNHEY, CDR2 SMNVEV (reference sequence). The CDR3 bases are TGTGCCAGCAGCATAAGGGGGGGTGAGCAGTTCTTC. Translation gives CASSIRGGEQFF.

This clone was seen a single time. The rearrangement links TRBV19 to TRBJ1-5; D may be TRBD1 (6 bases). Trimming removed 2 bases at V and 1 base at J, with 9 bases between. Germline values: CDR1 LNHDA, CDR2 SQIVND (reference sequence). The CDR3 runs 15 residues. In nucleotides, the CDR3 is TGTGCCAGTAGTATATTAACAGGGAGCAATCAGCCCCAGCATTTT. Its translation is CASSILTGSNQPQHF.

The rearrangement uses TRBV5-4 and TRBJ2-5; possible D gene TRBD1, 5 bases. CDR1 SGHNT and CDR2 YYREEE come from the germline V gene (reference sequence). The CDR3 loop spans 12 amino acids. The V and J ends lost 9 bases and 5 bases respectively, with 14 bases between them. The CDR3 nucleotides read TGTGCCACGTCGGGCTACAGGGAGACCCAGTACTTC. Translating it yields CATSGYRETQYF.

V usage is TRBV6-2 or TRBV6-3 and J usage is TRBJ2-2; D is possibly TRBD2 (6 bases). CDR1 and CDR2 (germline): MNHEY, SVGEGT. V was pared by 5 bases and J by 3 bases, with 10 bases between. This CDR3 has 14 residues. CDR3 DNA sequence: TGTGCCAGCAGTCGCGGGGTTTACACCGGGGAGCTGTTTTTT. Its translation: CASSRGVYTGELFF.

The rearrangement joins TRBV3-1 (or the pseudogene TRBV3-2) to TRBJ2-1; the match to TRBD2 covers 11 bases. CDR3 length: 20 amino acids. Germline V lookup: CDR1 LGHDT, CDR2 YNNKEL (reference sequence). The junction had 15 bases not matched to a gene; V was cut back by 2 bases and J by 3 bases. CDR3 sequence: CASSQSPGLAGGGFYNEQFF. CDR3 DNA: TGTGCCAGCAGCCAAAGTCCTGGACTAGCGGGCGGGGGGTTCTACAATGAGCAGTTCTTC.

This chain uses TRBV2 with TRBJ2-1; 7 nucleotides match TRBD1. J lost 5 bases, V lost 6 bases, and 7 bases had no gene match. Per the germline V gene, CDR1 is SNHLY and CDR2 is FYNNEI. The CDR3 consists of 14 residues. The CDR3 DNA is TGTGCCAGCAGCACACAACAGGGGAACAATGAGCAGTTCTTC. This codes for CASSTQQGNNEQFF. The whole variable domain, filled in from reference TRBV2 and TRBJ2-1, reads EPEVTQTPSHQVTQMGQEVILRCVPISNHLYFYWYRQILGQKVEFLVSFYNNEISEKSEIFDDQFSVERPDGSNFTLKIRSTKLEDSAMYFCASSTQQGNNEQFFGPGTRLTVL.

The J gene is TRBJ2-2, the V gene TRBV24-1; 7 nucleotides line up with TRBD1. J gave up 3 bases and V 4 bases, and 10 bases lay outside the gene matches. CDR3 length: 17 amino acids. Germline V gene sequence: CDR1 KGHDR, CDR2 SFDVKD. CDR3 DNA sequence: TGTGCCACCAGTGACCCTTTAATGGACAGGTACACCGGGGAGCTGTTTTTT. Encoded protein: CATSDPLMDRYTGELFF.

V gene TRBV2 combines with J gene TRBJ2-7, with a weak D call TRBD1 (6 bases). Trimming took off 4 bases at V and 6 bases at J, with 10 bases between the two ends. This CDR3 has 12 residues. Germline assignment: CDR1 SNHLY and CDR2 FYNNEI. The CDR3 DNA reads as TGTGCCAGCAGTGTAGACAGGCGCGAGCAGTACTTC. Its protein product is CASSVDRREQYF.

The rearrangement links TRBV5-6 to TRBJ2-1, with D maybe TRBD2 (6 bases). CDR3 size: 18 residues. V was cut by 0 bases and J by 3 bases, with 19 bases left in between. Germline CDR1 SGHDT, CDR2 YYEEEE. The CDR3 DNA reads TGTGCCAGCAGCTTGGCCGGAGGCGGGAAGGGGCTCTACAATGAGCAGTTCTTC. It specifies CASSLAGGGKGLYNEQFF.

J is TRBJ1-2 and V is TRBV2; D is ambiguous. CDR1 and CDR2 (germline): SNHLY, FYNNEI. The V end lost 11 bases, the J end lost 7 bases, and 17 bases lay between the germline ends. The CDR3 totals 12 residues. The CDR3, as DNA: TGTGCCTCCCAAGCCGGGGTCTCTGGCTACACCTTC. Its translation is CASQAGVSGYTF.

This chain joins TRBV7-2 and TRBJ2-2, with 9 bases fitting TRBD1. Trimming removed 5 bases from V and 11 bases from J; junction bases left unmatched: 12. CDR3 length: 15 amino acids. Per germline, CDR1 SGHTA and CDR2 FQGNSA. The CDR3 DNA reads TGTGCCAGCAGCCAAATAATAACAGGGGGCAAAGAGCTGTTTTTT. Amino acid sequence: CASSQIITGGKELFF.

V is TRBV3-1 (or the pseudogene TRBV3-2) and J is TRBJ2-1; 10 bases map to TRBD1. Germline V gene data show CDR1 as LGHDT and CDR2 as YNNKEL (reference sequence). Germline trimming cut 3 bases from V and 7 bases from J; bases unmatched to any gene: 6. This CDR3 has 15 amino acids. The CDR3 region is CASSQGTGARNEQFF. The CDR3 DNA reads as TGTGCCAGCAGCCAGGGGACAGGGGCTCGGAATGAGCAGTTCTTC.

The V and J genes are TRBV4-3 and TRBJ2-1; perhaps TRBD2 as D (6 bases). Germline V gene sequence: CDR1 LGHNA, CDR2 YSLEER. The CDR3 extends over 13 amino acids. Trimming removed 1 base at V and 10 bases at J, with 11 bases between. This CDR3 is CASSQVPGEEQFF. Here the CDR3 DNA reads TGCGCCAGCAGCCAAGTGCCGGGAGAAGAGCAGTTCTTC.

The chain employs TRBV7-9 and TRBJ2-3; TRBD2 agrees at 11 bases. Germline V lookup: CDR1 SEHNR, CDR2 FQNEAQ (reference sequence). This CDR3 is 16 amino acids long. V was clipped by 5 bases and J by 2 bases; unmatched bases: 6. CDR3 protein: CASSPGTSGDTDTQYF. The CDR3 nucleotides read TGTGCCAGCAGCCCCGGGACTAGCGGAGACACAGATACGCAGTATTTT.

The rearrangement links TRBV9 to TRBJ1-1; the match to TRBD1 covers 7 bases. V shed 4 bases, J shed 0 bases, and the junction held 6 bases outside the gene matches. This CDR3 has 15 amino acids. Germline values: CDR1 SGDLS, CDR2 YYNGEE. The CDR3 loop is CASSRSTGLNTEAFF. DNA for the CDR3: TGTGCCAGCAGCAGATCGACAGGGTTGAACACTGAAGCTTTCTTT.

The CDR3 here is CASSPDRAVEKLFF. CDR3 nucleotides: TGTGCCAGCAGTCCGGACAGGGCAGTTGAAAAACTGTTTTTT. This chain connects TRBV2 to TRBJ1-4, with 8 nucleotides matching TRBD1. CDR3 size: 14 residues. Germline V gives CDR1 SNHLY, CDR2 FYNNEI. Losses at the gene ends were 5 bases for V and 7 bases for J; bases not matched to a gene: 6. The full variable domain, with the rest looked up from reference TRBV2 and TRBJ1-4, is EPEVTQTPSHQVTQMGQEVILRCVPISNHLYFYWYRQILGQKVEFLVSFYNNEISEKSEIFDDQFSVERPDGSNFTLKIRSTKLEDSAMYFCASSPDRAVEKLFFGSGTQLSVL.

This chain connects TRBV6-2 or TRBV6-3 to TRBJ2-5; the match to TRBD2 covers 8 bases. The germline CDR1 and CDR2 sequences are MNHEY and SVGEGT. This CDR3 has 16 amino acids. Trimming cost V 2 bases and J 5 bases; bases outside gene matches: 10. The CDR3 sequence is CASSYGPGLDAETQYF. In DNA form, the CDR3 reads TGTGCCAGCAGTTACGGTCCGGGACTAGACGCGGAGACCCAGTACTTC.

The chain links TRBV7-8 to TRBJ2-7, with 7 bases fitting TRBD1. Trimming at V came to 1 base and at J to 6 bases, leaving 6 bases not matched to a gene. Germline V lookup: CDR1 SGHVS, CDR2 FQNEAQ. The CDR3 is made up of 14 amino acids. The CDR3 bases are TGTGCCAGCAGCTTAGGGAGACAGGGTGGCGAGCAGTACTTC. Translating gives CASSLGRQGGEQYF.

The chain joins TRBV7-2 to TRBJ1-4; D is unresolved. V lost 5 bases and J lost 6, with 22 bases in between. The CDR3 contains 17 residues. Germline CDR1 is SGHTA and CDR2 is FQGNSA. The CDR3: CASSAGPGREADEKLFF. CDR3 bases: TGTGCCAGCAGCGCCGGACCGGGGAGAGAAGCGGATGAAAAACTGTTTTTT.

J is TRBJ2-5 and V is TRBV10-3, with TRBD2 matching over 12 bases. V was clipped by 4 bases and J by 5 bases; unmatched bases: 14. Germline-derived CDR1 and CDR2 are ENHRY and SYGVKD. The CDR3 sequence is 18 residues long. The CDR3 here is CAISVASGGAGLRETQYF. For the CDR3, the DNA is TGTGCCATCAGTGTCGCTAGCGGGGGGGCTGGACTGCGGGAGACCCAGTACTTC.

V usage is TRBV20-1 and J usage is TRBJ2-5; 7 bases are shared with TRBD2. J was trimmed by 3 bases and V by 5 bases; bases with no gene match: 0. The CDR3 has 11 residues. Per the germline V gene, CDR1 is DFQATT and CDR2 is SNEGSKA (reference sequence). CDR3 in DNA: TGCAGTGCTGCGGGGGAAGAGACCCAGTACTTC. Its protein product is CSAAGEETQYF.

V gene TRBV19 combines with J gene TRBJ1-1; D is possibly TRBD1 (6 bases). Looked up from germline, CDR1 is LNHDA and CDR2 is SQIVND (reference sequence). V lost 3 bases to trimming and J lost 0 bases, with 14 bases between them. This CDR3 is 16 amino acids long. The CDR3 loop reads CASSMKAWDMNTEAFF. The CDR3 bases are TGTGCCAGTAGTATGAAAGCATGGGACATGAACACTGAAGCTTTCTTT.

The chain joins TRBV9 to TRBJ2-3; 8 nucleotides align to TRBD2. This CDR3 region has 17 residues. Trimming cost V 0 bases and J 3 bases; bases outside gene matches: 9. Germline assignment: CDR1 SGDLS and CDR2 YYNGEE. The CDR3 here is CASSVAQREFGTDTQYF. The CDR3 DNA reads as TGTGCCAGCAGCGTAGCCCAGCGGGAGTTCGGTACAGATACGCAGTATTTT.

This clone was recorded once. The chain recombines TRBV3-1 (or the pseudogene TRBV3-2) with TRBJ2-3; 12 nucleotides align to TRBD2. This CDR3 has 19 amino acids. Trimming removed 5 bases from V and 6 bases from J; junction bases left unmatched: 18. Looked up from germline, CDR1 is LGHDT and CDR2 is YNNKEL (reference sequence). CDR3 nucleotides: TGTGCCAGCAGCGCCCCTGTTGTGACCCCTAGCGGGGGGGCCGATACGCAGTATTTT. Its translation: CASSAPVVTPSGGADTQYF.

The chain uses TRBV7-2 and TRBJ2-7; 8 bases map to TRBD2. Germline V CDR1 and CDR2: SGHTA, FQGNSA. Trimming at V came to 5 bases and at J to 3 bases, leaving 9 bases not matched to a gene. This CDR3 is 15 amino acids long. CDR3 amino acids: CASSTQREKGYEQYF. Here the CDR3 DNA reads TGTGCCAGCAGCACACAGCGGGAGAAGGGCTACGAGCAGTACTTC.

This sequence joins TRBV19 and TRBJ2-7, with D possibly TRBD1 on 5 matching bases. There are 11 residues in the CDR3. V lost 4 bases to trimming and J lost 4 bases, with 5 bases between them. Germline V lookup: CDR1 LNHDA, CDR2 SQIVND (reference sequence). The CDR3: CASSTGYEQYF. As DNA, the CDR3 is TGTGCCAGTAGTACAGGGTACGAGCAGTACTTC. Drawing the rest from reference TRBV19 and TRBJ2-7, the complete variable domain is DGGITQSPKYLFRKEGQNVTLSCEQNLNHDAMYWYRQDPGQGLRLIYYSQIVNDFQKGDIAEGYSVSREKKESFPLTVTSAQKNPTAFYLCASSTGYEQYFGPGTRLTVT.

The J gene is TRBJ2-7, the V gene TRBV3-1 (or the pseudogene TRBV3-2); 10 bases agree with TRBD2. The germline gives CDR1 LGHDT, CDR2 YNNKEL (reference sequence). Unmatched junction bases numbered 4, after V lost 4 bases and J lost 1 base. The CDR3 spans 15 residues. The CDR3, as DNA: TGTGCCAGCAGCCCCAATAGCGGGGGGTCCTACGAGCAGTACTTC. It yields the protein CASSPNSGGSYEQYF.

The V gene is TRBV18, the J gene TRBJ2-3; 11 nucleotides match TRBD2. This CDR3 region has 17 residues. Germline assignment: CDR1 KGHSH and CDR2 LQKENI. The trim removed 3 bases at V and 3 bases at J, leaving 8 bases unmatched. The CDR3 DNA reads TGTGCCAGCTCACCTACTCCCACTAGCGGGGGAACAGATACGCAGTATTTT. Its translation is CASSPTPTSGGTDTQYF.

This clone was seen once. V gene TRBV6-2 or TRBV6-3 combines with J gene TRBJ1-4, with D uncertain. Per germline, CDR1 MNHEY and CDR2 SVGEGT. The CDR3 covers 14 residues. The germline V and J ends were trimmed by 5 bases and 5 bases, with 12 bases remaining between them. The CDR3, as DNA: TGTGCCAGCAGTCCAAACCCTCAGAATGAAAAACTGTTTTTT. Translation: CASSPNPQNEKLFF.

This chain connects TRBV5-1 to TRBJ1-1; 7 nucleotides agree with TRBD1. Germline CDR1 and CDR2: SGHRS and YFSETQ. This CDR3 has 14 amino acids. V gave up 2 bases and J gave up 7 bases; unmatched junction bases: 8. In DNA form, the CDR3 reads TGCGCCAGCAGCTTAGGGGACAGTGTAGTTGAAGCTTTCTTT. The encoded protein is CASSLGDSVVEAFF.

The gene calls are TRBV29-1 and TRBJ1-1; TRBD1 is a possible D gene (6 bases). Germline lookup yields CDR1 SQVTM and CDR2 ANQGSEA. There are 11 residues in the CDR3. Trimming took off 4 bases at V and 7 bases at J, with 10 bases between the two ends. The CDR3, as DNA: TGCAGCGTTGGACAGGCGGGTGAAGCTTTCTTT. Translating it yields CSVGQAGEAFF.